This TCR beta chain was sequenced for a study of blood T cell repertoires in COVID-19. Study context: Some COVID-19 samples were acute and others convalescent; all came from the United States, Italy and Spain.

Participants were aged about 18 to 89 years from around 25 US areas. The germline gives CDR1 SEHNR, CDR2 FQNEAQ (reference sequence). With 3 bases clipped from V and 3 bases from J, the junction kept 3 bases outside the gene matches. The CDR3 sequence is 14 residues long. TCRdb's copy holds only in-frame clones and misses some; the assay was immunoSEQ multiplex PCR. The sample carries fewer than 200,000 clones, about 85% recorded once. The sequence was collected from a woman aged 40-49 years in a cohort exposed to, infected with or recovered from COVID-19 (not recorded which). V and J are TRBV7-9 and TRBJ2-7; 9 positions match TRBD1. The sequenced sample consisted of PBMCs or T cells enriched from blood (not recorded which). Here the CDR3 DNA reads TGTGCCAGCAGCTTGGGGGGACAGGGCTACGAGCAGTACTTC. It specifies CASSLGGQGYEQYF.